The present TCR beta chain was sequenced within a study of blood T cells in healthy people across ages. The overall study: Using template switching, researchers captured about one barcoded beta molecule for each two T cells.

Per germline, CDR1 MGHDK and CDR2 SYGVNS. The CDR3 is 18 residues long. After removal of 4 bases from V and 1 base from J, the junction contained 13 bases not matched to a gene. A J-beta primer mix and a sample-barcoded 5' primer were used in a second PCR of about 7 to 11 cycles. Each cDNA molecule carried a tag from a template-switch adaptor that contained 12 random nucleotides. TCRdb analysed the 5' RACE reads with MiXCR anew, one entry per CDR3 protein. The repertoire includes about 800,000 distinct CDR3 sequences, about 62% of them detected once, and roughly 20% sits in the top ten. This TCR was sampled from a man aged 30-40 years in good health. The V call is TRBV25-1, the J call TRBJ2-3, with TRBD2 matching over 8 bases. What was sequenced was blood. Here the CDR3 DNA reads TGTGCCAGCAGTGTAACGAAAGGAGCGGGAGTAGGCACAGATACGCAGTATTTT. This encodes CASSVTKGAGVGTDTQYF.